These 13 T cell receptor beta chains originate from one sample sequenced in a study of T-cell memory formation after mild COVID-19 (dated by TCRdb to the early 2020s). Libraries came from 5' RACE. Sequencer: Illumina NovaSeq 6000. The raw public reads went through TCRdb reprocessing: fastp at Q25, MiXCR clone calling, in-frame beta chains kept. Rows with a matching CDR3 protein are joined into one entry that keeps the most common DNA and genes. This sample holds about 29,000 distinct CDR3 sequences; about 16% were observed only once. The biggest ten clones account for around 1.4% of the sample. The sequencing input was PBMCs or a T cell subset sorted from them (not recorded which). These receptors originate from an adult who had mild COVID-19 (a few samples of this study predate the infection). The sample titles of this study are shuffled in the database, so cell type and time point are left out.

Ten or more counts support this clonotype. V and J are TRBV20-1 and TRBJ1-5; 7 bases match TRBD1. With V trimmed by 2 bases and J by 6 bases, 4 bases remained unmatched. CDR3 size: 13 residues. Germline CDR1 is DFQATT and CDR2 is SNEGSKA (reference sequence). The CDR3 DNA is TGCAGTGCTAGAAAGGGGGCAAGTCAGCCCCAGCATTTT. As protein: CSARKGASQPQHF.

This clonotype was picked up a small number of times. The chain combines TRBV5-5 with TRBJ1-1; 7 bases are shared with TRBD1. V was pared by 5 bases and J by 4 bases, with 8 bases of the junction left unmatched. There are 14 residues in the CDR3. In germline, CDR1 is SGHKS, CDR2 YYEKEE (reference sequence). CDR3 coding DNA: TGTGCCAGCAGTTTGACAGGGATGGGCACTGAAGCTTTCTTT. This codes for CASSLTGMGTEAFF.

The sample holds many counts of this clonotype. As DNA, the CDR3 is TGCGCCAGCAGCTCTACTCCCGTCTCCTACAATGAGCAGTTCTTC. Amino acid sequence: CASSSTPVSYNEQFF. The rearrangement uses TRBV5-1 and TRBJ2-1; no definite D call. Trimming left V 3 bases short and J 0 bases short, with 10 bases between. The germline V gene encodes CDR1 SGHRS and CDR2 YFSETQ. The CDR3 is 15 amino acids. Supplemented by reference TRBV5-1 and TRBJ2-1, the full variable domain reads KAGVTQTPRYLIKTRGQQVTLSCSPISGHRSVSWYQQTPGQGLQFLFEYFSETQRNKGNFPGRFSGRQFSNSRSEMNVSTLELGDSALYLCASSSTPVSYNEQFFGPGTRLTVL.

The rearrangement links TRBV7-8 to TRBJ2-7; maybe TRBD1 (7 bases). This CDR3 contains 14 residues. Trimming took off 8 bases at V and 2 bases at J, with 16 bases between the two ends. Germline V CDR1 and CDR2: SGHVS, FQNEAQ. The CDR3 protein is CASCEGAGPYEQYF. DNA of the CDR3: TGTGCCAGCTGCGAGGGGGCGGGGCCCTACGAGCAGTACTTC.

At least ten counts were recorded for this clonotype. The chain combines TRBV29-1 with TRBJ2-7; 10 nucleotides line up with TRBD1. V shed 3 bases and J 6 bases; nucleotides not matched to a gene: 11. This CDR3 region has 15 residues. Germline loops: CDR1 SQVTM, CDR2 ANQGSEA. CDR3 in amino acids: CSVERGTGDVSEQYF. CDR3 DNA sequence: TGCAGCGTTGAGAGGGGGACAGGGGATGTTAGCGAGCAGTACTTC.

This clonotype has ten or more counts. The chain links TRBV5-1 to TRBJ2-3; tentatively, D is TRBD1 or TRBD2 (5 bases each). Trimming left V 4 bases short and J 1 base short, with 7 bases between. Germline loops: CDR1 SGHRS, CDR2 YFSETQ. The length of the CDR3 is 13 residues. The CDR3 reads CASSRGGTDTQYF. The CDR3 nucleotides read TGCGCCAGCAGCAGGGGAGGCACAGATACGCAGTATTTT.

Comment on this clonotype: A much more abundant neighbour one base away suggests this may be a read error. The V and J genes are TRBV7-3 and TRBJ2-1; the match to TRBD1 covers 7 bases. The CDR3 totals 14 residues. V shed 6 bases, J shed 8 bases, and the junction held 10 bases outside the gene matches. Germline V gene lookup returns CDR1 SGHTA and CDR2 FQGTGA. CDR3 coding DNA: TGTGCCAGCAGGTCCGGACAGGTTTGGGATGAGCAGTTCTTC. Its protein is CASRSGQVWDEQFF.

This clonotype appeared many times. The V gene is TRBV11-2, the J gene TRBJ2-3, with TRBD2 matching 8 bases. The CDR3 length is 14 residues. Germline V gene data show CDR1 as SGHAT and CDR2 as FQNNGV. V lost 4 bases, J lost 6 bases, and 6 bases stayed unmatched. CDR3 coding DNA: TGTGCCAGCAGCTCAACTAGCGGCGGGGATACGCAGTATTTT. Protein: CASSSTSGGDTQYF.

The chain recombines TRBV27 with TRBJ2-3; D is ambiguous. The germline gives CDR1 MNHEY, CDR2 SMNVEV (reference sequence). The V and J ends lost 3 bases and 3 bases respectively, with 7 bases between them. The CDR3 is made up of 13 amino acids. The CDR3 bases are TGTGCCAGCAGTTTTAGCTTAACAGATACGCAGTATTTT. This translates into CASSFSLTDTQYF.

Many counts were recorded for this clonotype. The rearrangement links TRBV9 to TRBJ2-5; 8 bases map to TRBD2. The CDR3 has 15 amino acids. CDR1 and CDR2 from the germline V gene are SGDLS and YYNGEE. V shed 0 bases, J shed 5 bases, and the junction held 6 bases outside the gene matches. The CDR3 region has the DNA TGTGCCAGCAGCGTAGAGGCTAGCGGGTCGGAGACCCAGTACTTC. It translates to CASSVEASGSETQYF.

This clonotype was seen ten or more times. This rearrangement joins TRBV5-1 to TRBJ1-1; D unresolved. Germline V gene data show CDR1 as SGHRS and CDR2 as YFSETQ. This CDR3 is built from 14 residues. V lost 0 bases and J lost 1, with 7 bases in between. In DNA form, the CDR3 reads TGCGCCAGCAGCTTGGAAGCAGGGAACACTGAAGCTTTCTTT. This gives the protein CASSLEAGNTEAFF.

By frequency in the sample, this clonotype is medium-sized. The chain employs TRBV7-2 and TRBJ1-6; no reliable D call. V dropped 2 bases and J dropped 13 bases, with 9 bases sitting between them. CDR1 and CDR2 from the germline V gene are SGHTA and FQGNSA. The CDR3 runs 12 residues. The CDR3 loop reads CASSLLQGPLHF. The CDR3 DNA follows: TGTGCCAGCAGCTTACTCCAAGGGCCCCTCCACTTT.

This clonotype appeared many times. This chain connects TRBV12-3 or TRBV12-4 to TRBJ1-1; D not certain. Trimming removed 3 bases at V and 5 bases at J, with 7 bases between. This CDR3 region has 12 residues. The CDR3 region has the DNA TGTGCCAGCAGTTTGTACGTTACTGAAGCTTTCTTT. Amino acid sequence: CASSLYVTEAFF.